This TCR beta chain originates from a study of blood T cell repertoires in COVID-19. The wider study: Sites in the United States, Italy and Spain provided acute and convalescent COVID-19 samples. The analysed material was cDNA or gDNA that came from T cells, B-cell-depleted T cells, or PBMCs.

This CDR3 region has 15 residues. Trimming at V came to 5 bases and at J to 3 bases, leaving 10 bases not matched to a gene. Germline lookup yields CDR1 MNHEY and CDR2 SMNVEV (reference sequence). Per the authors' pipeline: Amplification of reference gene primers provided the estimated nucleated cell counts. Sequencing was performed with immunoSEQ multiplex PCR; in TCRdb, only in-frame clones are kept and a portion is missing. The D gene and trimming were derived from the DNA, and the V and J assignments and clone size from that table. Of approximately 26,000 clones in the sample, about 75% were seen once.

This TCR was sampled from an elderly man with active or convalescent COVID-19. Sequenced: peripheral blood. The V gene is TRBV27, the J gene TRBJ2-7, with TRBD1 identical over 7 bases. The CDR3 spells CASSPGGTANYEQYF. CDR3 coding DNA: TGTGCCAGCAGTCCGGGTGGGACAGCGAACTACGAGCAGTACTTC.